Listed below are T cell receptor beta chains from one sample, sequenced in a study of cytomegalovirus exposure and HLA in healthy donors. Measured with immunoSEQ multiplex PCR; TCRdb has only the in-frame clones, and not every one. The sample table includes fewer than 50,000 clones. The sample was PBMCs. All receptors come from a male donor in good health and CMV-seronegative. The CDR3 runs from the conserved cysteine through the conserved F or W. Fields, in order: D gene, CDR3 length, V gene, J gene, CDR3 DNA, CDR3 protein. D genes are given only for firm matches.

D gene: -; CDR3 length: 15; V gene: TRBV4-3; J gene: TRBJ2-3; CDR3 DNA: TGCGCCAGCAGCCAATCCGCGACTAGCACAGATACGCAGTATTTT; CDR3 protein: CASSQSATSTDTQYF
D gene: TRBD1; CDR3 length: 15; V gene: TRBV27; J gene: TRBJ2-2; CDR3 DNA: TGTGCCAGCAGTTGGGGACAGGGCGGCACCGGGGAGCTGTTTTTT; CDR3 protein: CASSWGQGGTGELFF
D gene: TRBD1; CDR3 length: 15; V gene: TRBV7-7; J gene: TRBJ2-3; CDR3 DNA: TGTGCTAGCAGCTCAGGGACAGGGAGGTCAGATACGCAGTATTTT; CDR3 protein: CASSSGTGRSDTQYF
D gene: -; CDR3 length: 13; V gene: TRBV6-5; J gene: TRBJ1-5; CDR3 DNA: TGTGCCAGCAGACCAACAGGGAATCAGCCCCAGCATTTT; CDR3 protein: CASRPTGNQPQHF
D gene: -; CDR3 length: 13; V gene: TRBV4-3; J gene: TRBJ2-1; CDR3 DNA: TGCGCCAGCAGCCAAGATATTAGCGGCACGCAGTTCTTC; CDR3 protein: CASSQDISGTQFF
D gene: -; CDR3 length: 13; V gene: TRBV15; J gene: TRBJ2-5; CDR3 DNA: TGTGCCACTGCTTGGCGGAGGGAAGAGACCCAGTACTTC; CDR3 protein: CATAWRREETQYF
D gene: TRBD1; CDR3 length: 21; V gene: TRBV23-1; J gene: TRBJ2-6; CDR3 DNA: TGCGCCAGCGTCCTCGAGTTTAGGGTCGGGACAGGGCCCCCTGGGGCCAACGTCCTGACTTTC; CDR3 protein: CASVLEFRVGTGPPGANVLTF
D gene: -; CDR3 length: 16; V gene: TRBV6-1; J gene: TRBJ2-3; CDR3 DNA: TGTGCCAGCAGTGCCCCGGGAGGGGGCGGGAAAGATACGCAGTATTTT; CDR3 protein: CASSAPGGGGKDTQYF
D gene: TRBD2; CDR3 length: 16; V gene: TRBV19; J gene: TRBJ2-5; CDR3 DNA: TGTGCCAGTAGCCCGCCGGGACTAGCGTCCGGGGAGACCCAGTACTTC; CDR3 protein: CASSPPGLASGETQYF
D gene: -; CDR3 length: 16; V gene: TRBV4-2; J gene: TRBJ2-6; CDR3 DNA: TGTGCCAGCAGCCAAGTTATCAGGGGCAAAGCCAACGTCCTGACTTTC; CDR3 protein: CASSQVIRGKANVLTF
D gene: -; CDR3 length: 13; V gene: TRBV2; J gene: TRBJ2-5; CDR3 DNA: TGTGCCAGCAGGGAGCAGTGGAGGGAGACCCAGTACTTC; CDR3 protein: CASREQWRETQYF
D gene: -; CDR3 length: 11; V gene: TRBV28; J gene: TRBJ2-7; CDR3 DNA: TGTGCCAGCAGTAGGAGCTACGAGCAGTACTTC; CDR3 protein: CASSRSYEQYF
D gene: -; CDR3 length: 14; V gene: TRBV30; J gene: TRBJ1-2; CDR3 DNA: TGTGCCTGGAGTGTCGAGTGGGAGGCAGGGCGTTACACCTTC; CDR3 protein: CAWSVEWEAGRYTF
D gene: TRBD2; CDR3 length: 18; V gene: TRBV18; J gene: TRBJ2-1; CDR3 DNA: TGTGCCAGCTCACCGACCATTAGCGGGAGGAGCTCCTACAATGAGCAGTTCTTC; CDR3 protein: CASSPTISGRSSYNEQFF
D gene: -; CDR3 length: 17; V gene: TRBV4-1; J gene: TRBJ2-3; CDR3 DNA: TGCGCCAGCAGCCATAGACCACTCCGGACTAGCACAGATACGCAGTATTTT; CDR3 protein: CASSHRPLRTSTDTQYF
D gene: TRBD2; CDR3 length: 16; V gene: TRBV18; J gene: TRBJ2-7; CDR3 DNA: TGTGCCAGCTCACCATCGGGACTAGCGGGAGCAATCGGGCAGTACTTC; CDR3 protein: CASSPSGLAGAIGQYF
D gene: -; CDR3 length: 12; V gene: TRBV5-1; J gene: TRBJ2-7; CDR3 DNA: TGCGCCAGCAGGGGACTCAACTACGAGCAGTACTTC; CDR3 protein: CASRGLNYEQYF
D gene: TRBD2; CDR3 length: 14; V gene: TRBV13; J gene: TRBJ2-7; CDR3 DNA: TGTGCCAGCAGCCACCCTAGCGGGAGCAACGAGCAGTACTTC; CDR3 protein: CASSHPSGSNEQYF
D gene: -; CDR3 length: 14; V gene: TRBV4-1; J gene: TRBJ1-2; CDR3 DNA: TGCGCCAGCAGCTTAGGAACAGCAGTTTATGGCTACACCTTC; CDR3 protein: CASSLGTAVYGYTF
D gene: -; CDR3 length: 12; V gene: TRBV2; J gene: TRBJ1-5; CDR3 DNA: TGTGCCAGCAGTCAACAGGGACAGCCCCAGCATTTT; CDR3 protein: CASSQQGQPQHF
D gene: TRBD1; CDR3 length: 15; V gene: TRBV27; J gene: TRBJ2-5; CDR3 DNA: TGTGCCAGCAGGGGGCCCTCAGGGGGCAAAGAGACCCAGTACTTC; CDR3 protein: CASRGPSGGKETQYF
D gene: -; CDR3 length: 13; V gene: TRBV18; J gene: TRBJ1-2; CDR3 DNA: TGTGCCAGCTCCTCGACACCCAACTATGGCTACACCTTC; CDR3 protein: CASSSTPNYGYTF
D gene: TRBD2; CDR3 length: 14; V gene: TRBV11-2; J gene: TRBJ2-5; CDR3 DNA: TGTGCCAGCAGATTAGCGGGAGAGCAAGAGACCCAGTACTTC; CDR3 protein: CASRLAGEQETQYF
D gene: TRBD1; CDR3 length: 13; V gene: TRBV7-9; J gene: TRBJ1-4; CDR3 DNA: TGTGCCAGCAGCTTAAGGACAGGAGAAAAACTGTTTTTT; CDR3 protein: CASSLRTGEKLFF
D gene: TRBD1; CDR3 length: 12; V gene: TRBV29-1; J gene: TRBJ1-2; CDR3 DNA: TGCAGCGTCCACGGACAGGGCGACGGCTACACCTTC; CDR3 protein: CSVHGQGDGYTF
D gene: -; CDR3 length: 13; V gene: TRBV10-1; J gene: TRBJ2-1; CDR3 DNA: TGCGCCAGCGGTGGAGGGACCTACAATGAGCAGTTCTTC; CDR3 protein: CASGGGTYNEQFF